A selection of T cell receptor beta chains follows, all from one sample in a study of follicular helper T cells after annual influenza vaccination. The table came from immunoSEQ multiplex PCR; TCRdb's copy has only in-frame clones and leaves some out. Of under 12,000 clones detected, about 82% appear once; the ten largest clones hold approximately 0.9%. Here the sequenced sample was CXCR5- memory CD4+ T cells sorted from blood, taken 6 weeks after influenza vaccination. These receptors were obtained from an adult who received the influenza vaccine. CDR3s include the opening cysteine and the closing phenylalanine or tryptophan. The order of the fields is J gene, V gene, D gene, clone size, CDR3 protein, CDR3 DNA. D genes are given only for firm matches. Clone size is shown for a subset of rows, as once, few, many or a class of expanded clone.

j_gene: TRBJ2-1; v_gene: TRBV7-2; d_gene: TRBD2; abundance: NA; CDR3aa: CASSSLPTSGRFLYNEQFF; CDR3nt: TGTGCCAGCAGCTCACTGCCGACTAGCGGGAGATTCCTCTACAATGAGCAGTTCTTC
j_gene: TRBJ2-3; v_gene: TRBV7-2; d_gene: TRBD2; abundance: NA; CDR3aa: CASSLDSGAARLNTQYF; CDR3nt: TGTGCCAGCAGCTTAGATAGCGGGGCCGCCCGTCTCAATACGCAGTATTTT
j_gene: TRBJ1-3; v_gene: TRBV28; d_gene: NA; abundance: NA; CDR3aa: CASSMGDTTGNTIYF; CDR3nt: TGTGCCAGCAGTATGGGGGACACCACTGGAAACACCATATATTTT
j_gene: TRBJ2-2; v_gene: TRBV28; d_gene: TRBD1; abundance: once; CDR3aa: CASSLQGAAGELFF; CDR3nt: TGTGCCAGCAGTTTACAGGGGGCGGCCGGGGAGCTGTTTTTT
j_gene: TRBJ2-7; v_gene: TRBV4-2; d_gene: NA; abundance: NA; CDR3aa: CASSQSGQGSYEQYF; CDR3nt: TGTGCCAGCAGCCAGAGCGGCCAGGGGAGCTACGAGCAGTACTTC
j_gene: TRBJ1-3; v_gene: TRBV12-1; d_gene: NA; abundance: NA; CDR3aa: CASSNRPSGNTIYF; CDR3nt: TGTGCCAGCAGTAACCGCCCCTCTGGAAACACCATATATTTT
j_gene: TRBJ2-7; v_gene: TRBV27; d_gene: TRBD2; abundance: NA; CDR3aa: CASSSIGTSGTSYEQYF; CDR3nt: TGTGCCAGCAGTTCCATCGGGACTAGCGGGACATCCTACGAGCAGTACTTC
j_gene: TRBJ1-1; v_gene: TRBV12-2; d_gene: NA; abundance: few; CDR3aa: CASRFQVGTEAFF; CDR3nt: TGTGCAAGTCGCTTCCAGGTTGGCACTGAAGCTTTCTTT
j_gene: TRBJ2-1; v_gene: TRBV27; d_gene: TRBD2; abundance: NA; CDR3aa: CASSFLTGTSIHEQFF; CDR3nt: TGTGCCAGCAGTTTCCTCACCGGGACTAGCATCCATGAGCAGTTCTTC
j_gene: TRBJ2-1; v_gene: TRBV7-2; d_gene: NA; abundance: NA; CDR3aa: CASSLLGPANEQFF; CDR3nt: TGTGCCAGCAGCTTACTAGGGCCGGCCAATGAGCAGTTCTTC
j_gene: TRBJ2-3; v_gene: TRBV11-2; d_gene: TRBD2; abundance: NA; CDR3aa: CASRPWGLGGAVDTQYF; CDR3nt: TGTGCCAGCAGGCCCTGGGGGCTCGGGGGGGCCGTAGATACGCAGTATTTT
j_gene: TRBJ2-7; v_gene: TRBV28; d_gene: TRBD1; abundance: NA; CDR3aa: CATRGQVVNEQYF; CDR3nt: TGTGCCACCAGGGGACAGGTCGTCAACGAGCAGTACTTC
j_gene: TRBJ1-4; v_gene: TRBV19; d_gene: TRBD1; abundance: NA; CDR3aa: CASSPMDRVWEKLFF; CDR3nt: TGTGCCAGTAGTCCAATGGACAGGGTTTGGGAAAAACTGTTTTTT
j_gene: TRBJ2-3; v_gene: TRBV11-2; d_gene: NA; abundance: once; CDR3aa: CASSLVHTDTQYF; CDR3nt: TGTGCCAGCAGCTTAGTTCACACAGATACGCAGTATTTT
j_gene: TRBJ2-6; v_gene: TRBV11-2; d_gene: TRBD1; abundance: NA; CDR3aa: CASGQGISGANVLTF; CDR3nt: TGTGCCAGCGGACAGGGGATCTCTGGGGCCAACGTCCTGACTTTC
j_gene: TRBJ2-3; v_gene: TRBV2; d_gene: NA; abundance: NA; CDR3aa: CASSGQALDTQYF; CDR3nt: TGTGCCAGCAGTGGGCAGGCGTTAGATACGCAGTATTTT
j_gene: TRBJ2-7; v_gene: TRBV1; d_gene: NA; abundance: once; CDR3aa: CTSSQEGSIEQYF; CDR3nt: TGCACCAGCAGCCAAGAAGGAAGTATCGAGCAGTACTTC
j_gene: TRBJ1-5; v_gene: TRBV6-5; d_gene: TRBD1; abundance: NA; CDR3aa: CASSPDRGLQHF; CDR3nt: TGTGCCAGCAGTCCCGACAGGGGTCTCCAGCATTTT
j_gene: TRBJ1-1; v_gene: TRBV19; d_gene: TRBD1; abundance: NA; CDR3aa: CASSIPGTAINMNTEAFF; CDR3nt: TGTGCCAGTAGTATCCCCGGGACAGCCATCAACATGAACACTGAAGCTTTCTTT
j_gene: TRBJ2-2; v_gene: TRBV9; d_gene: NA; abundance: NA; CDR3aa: CASSVGVTGELFF; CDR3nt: TGTGCCAGCAGCGTAGGGGTAACCGGGGAGCTGTTTTTT
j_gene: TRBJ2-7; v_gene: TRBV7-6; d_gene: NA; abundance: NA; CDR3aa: CASSPAADGPYEQYF; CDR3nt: TGTGCCAGCAGCCCAGCCGCGGACGGCCCCTACGAGCAGTACTTC
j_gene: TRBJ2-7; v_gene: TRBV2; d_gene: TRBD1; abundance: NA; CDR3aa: CASRGLGQGTYEQYF; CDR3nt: TGTGCCAGCAGGGGACTTGGACAGGGGACCTACGAGCAGTACTTC
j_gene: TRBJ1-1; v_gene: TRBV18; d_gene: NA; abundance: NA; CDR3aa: CASSPERMNTEAFF; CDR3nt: TGTGCCAGCTCACCAGAAAGGATGAACACTGAAGCTTTCTTT
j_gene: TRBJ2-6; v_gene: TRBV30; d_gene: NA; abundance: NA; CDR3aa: CAWRVKSSGANVLTF; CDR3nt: TGTGCCTGGAGGGTTAAAAGCTCTGGGGCCAACGTCCTGACTTTC
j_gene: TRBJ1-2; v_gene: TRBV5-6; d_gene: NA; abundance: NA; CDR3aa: CASRNIHSNYGYTF; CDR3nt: TGTGCCAGCAGGAATATCCACTCTAACTATGGCTACACCTTC
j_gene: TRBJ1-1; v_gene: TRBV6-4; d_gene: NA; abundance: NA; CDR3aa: CASRKDRLPNTEAFF; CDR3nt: TGTGCCAGCAGGAAGGACCGACTGCCGAACACTGAAGCTTTCTTT
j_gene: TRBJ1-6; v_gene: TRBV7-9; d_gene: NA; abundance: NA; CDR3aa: CASSLGGAFNNSPLHF; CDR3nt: TGTGCCAGCAGCTTAGGGGGCGCTTTCAATAATTCACCCCTCCACTTT
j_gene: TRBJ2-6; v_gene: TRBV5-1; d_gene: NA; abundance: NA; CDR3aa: CASSLENSGANVLTF; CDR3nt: TGCGCCAGCAGCTTGGAAAACTCTGGGGCCAACGTCCTGACTTTC
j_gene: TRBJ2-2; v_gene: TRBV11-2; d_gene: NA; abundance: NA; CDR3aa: CASSSHLLASTGELFF; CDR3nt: TGTGCCAGCAGCTCCCACCTACTAGCCAGCACCGGGGAGCTGTTTTTT
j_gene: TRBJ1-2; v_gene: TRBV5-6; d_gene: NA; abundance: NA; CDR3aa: CASSLVGDSYGYTF; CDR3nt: TGTGCCAGCAGCTTGGTCGGGGATTCCTATGGCTACACCTTC
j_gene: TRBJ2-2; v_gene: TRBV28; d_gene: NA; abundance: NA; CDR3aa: CASSFPRRRNTGELFF; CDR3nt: TGTGCCAGCAGTTTCCCCCGCAGGCGAAACACCGGGGAGCTGTTTTTT
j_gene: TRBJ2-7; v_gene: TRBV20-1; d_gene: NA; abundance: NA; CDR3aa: CSARGGYEQYF; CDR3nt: TGCAGTGCTAGAGGTGGTTACGAGCAGTACTTC
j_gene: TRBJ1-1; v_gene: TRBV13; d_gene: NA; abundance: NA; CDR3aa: CASSPGTRTEAFF; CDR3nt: TGTGCCAGCAGCCCCGGGACCCGGACTGAAGCTTTCTTT
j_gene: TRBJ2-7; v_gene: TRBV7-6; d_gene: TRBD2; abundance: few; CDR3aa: CASSPAGGSYEQYF; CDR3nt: TGTGCCAGCAGCCCAGCGGGAGGGTCCTACGAGCAGTACTTC
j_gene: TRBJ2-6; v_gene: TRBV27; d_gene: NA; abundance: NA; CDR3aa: CASSLQPGPRGSGANVLTF; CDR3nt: TGTGCCAGCAGTTTACAACCGGGGCCCCGGGGCTCTGGGGCCAACGTCCTGACTTTC
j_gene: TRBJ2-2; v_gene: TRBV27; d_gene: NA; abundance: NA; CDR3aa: CASRRGRNTGELFF; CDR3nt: TGTGCCAGCCGGAGGGGACGGAACACCGGGGAGCTGTTTTTT